The rows below give T cell receptor beta chains drawn from one sample of a study of identical twins. TCRdb processed the 5' RACE reads anew with MiXCR; each CDR3 protein has one entry. This sample has hundreds of thousands of distinct CDR3 sequences, with about 9.4% found just once. This sample also belongs to another study, concerning yellow fever vaccine responses in identical twins.

The sequenced material came from PBMCs. The source is a young woman in good health. CDR3s include the opening cysteine and the closing phenylalanine or tryptophan. A D gene is named only where the DNA matches it firmly. Size is omitted from some rows. Given values are once, few, many or a class for expanded clones.

size: few
J: TRBJ2-1
V: TRBV20-1
D: TRBD1
DNA: TGCAGTGCTAGAGGGACAGGGATTTACAATGAGCAGTTCTTC
CDR3: CSARGTGIYNEQFF

size: many
J: TRBJ2-2
V: TRBV5-1
D: .
DNA: TGCGCCAGCGCTCTCCTAGCTCCGAGGGGGACCGGGGAGCTGTTTTTT
CDR3: CASALLAPRGTGELFF

size: .
J: TRBJ1-1
V: TRBV10-1
D: TRBD1
DNA: TGCGCCAGCAGTAAGTCGGGACAGGGGAACACTGAAGCTTTCTTT
CDR3: CASSKSGQGNTEAFF

size: few
J: TRBJ2-7
V: TRBV7-2
D: TRBD1
DNA: TGTGCCAGCAGCTTGACAGGGGGCCTTGCCTACGAGCAGTACTTC
CDR3: CASSLTGGLAYEQYF

size: few
J: TRBJ2-7
V: TRBV4-2
D: TRBD1
DNA: TGTGCCAGCAGCCAGGCCGGGACAGGGTCGAGCGAGCAGTACTTC
CDR3: CASSQAGTGSSEQYF

size: .
J: TRBJ2-3
V: TRBV20-1
D: TRBD2
DNA: TGCAGTGCTAGGGCTAGCGGGAAAAATAGGGGCACAGATACGCAGTATTTT
CDR3: CSARASGKNRGTDTQYF

size: many
J: TRBJ2-3
V: TRBV11-2
D: .
DNA: TGTGCCAGCAGCTTCGGTACTGGGGCGGTAGATACGCAGTATTTT
CDR3: CASSFGTGAVDTQYF

size: many
J: TRBJ2-1
V: TRBV5-1
D: TRBD2
DNA: TGCGCCAGCAGCAGTAGCGGGATTGAGCAGTTCTTC
CDR3: CASSSSGIEQFF

size: many
J: TRBJ2-5
V: TRBV10-3
D: .
DNA: TGTGCCATCAGTGAGAACGGTCAGGAGACCCAGTACTTC
CDR3: CAISENGQETQYF

size: few
J: TRBJ2-1
V: TRBV6-1
D: TRBD2
DNA: TGTGCCAGCAGTAAAGGGACTAGCGGGCGGTTCTACAATGAGCAGTTCTTC
CDR3: CASSKGTSGRFYNEQFF

size: many
J: TRBJ1-5
V: TRBV6-4
D: .
DNA: TGTGCCAGCAGTACAGGGAGCAATCAGCCCCAGCATTTT
CDR3: CASSTGSNQPQHF

size: .
J: TRBJ2-3
V: TRBV29-1
D: .
DNA: TGCAGCGTTGAAGATCGGGAGCGAGCAGATACGCAGTATTTT
CDR3: CSVEDRERADTQYF

size: few
J: TRBJ2-1
V: TRBV19
D: .
DNA: TGTGCCACTAGCCCCTATAGAGAGGGCAATGAGCAGTTCTTC
CDR3: CATSPYREGNEQFF

size: few
J: TRBJ2-5
V: TRBV27
D: .
DNA: TGTGCCAGCAGTTGGGAGCTTGGGGAGACCCAGTACTTC
CDR3: CASSWELGETQYF

size: many
J: TRBJ2-3
V: TRBV29-1
D: TRBD2
DNA: TGCAGCGTTGGGACTAGCTTTCGGTATTTT
CDR3: CSVGTSFRYF

size: .
J: TRBJ1-5
V: TRBV19
D: .
DNA: TGTGCCAGTAGTGTTGCCCGTAAGGGTTATAATCAGCCCCAGCATTTT
CDR3: CASSVARKGYNQPQHF

size: many
J: TRBJ2-7
V: TRBV12-3/TRBV12-4
D: TRBD2
DNA: TGTGCCAGCAGTTCGACTAGCACCTACGAGCAGTACTTC
CDR3: CASSSTSTYEQYF

size: .
J: TRBJ2-7
V: TRBV5-5
D: .
DNA: TGTGCCAGCAGCTTGATTGGCAGGAAGTACGAGCAGTACTTC
CDR3: CASSLIGRKYEQYF

size: .
J: TRBJ1-1
V: TRBV29-1
D: .
DNA: TGCAGCGTTGTGTTAGGGACGGAGCAAGCTTTCTTT
CDR3: CSVVLGTEQAFF

size: .
J: TRBJ2-4
V: TRBV6-5
D: TRBD2
DNA: TGTGCCAGCAGTTACAGGGCGGGAGAAAACATTCAGTACTTC
CDR3: CASSYRAGENIQYF

size: few
J: TRBJ2-2
V: TRBV27
D: .
DNA: TGTGCCAGCAGACGGACTGACTTTAACACCGGGGAGCTGTTTTTT
CDR3: CASRRTDFNTGELFF

size: .
J: TRBJ1-1
V: TRBV20-1
D: .
DNA: TGCAGTGCTAGAGCACCAGGTAGAATCACTGAAGCTTTCTTT
CDR3: CSARAPGRITEAFF

size: many
J: TRBJ2-5
V: TRBV3-1
D: TRBD2
DNA: TGTGCCAGCAGCCAACTTAGCGGGACCCAAGAGACCCAGTACTTC
CDR3: CASSQLSGTQETQYF

size: few
J: TRBJ2-2
V: TRBV14
D: .
DNA: TGTGCCAGCAGCCCCCGTGTACGGACCGGGGAGCTGTTTTTT
CDR3: CASSPRVRTGELFF

size: few
J: TRBJ1-3
V: TRBV28
D: .
DNA: TGTGCCAGCAGTTTATCACGGAGCTATGGAAACACCATATATTTT
CDR3: CASSLSRSYGNTIYF

size: once
J: TRBJ2-7
V: TRBV10-1
D: .
DNA: TGCGCCAGCAGTGAGCGGTGTAGGGAGCAGTACTTC
CDR3: CASSERCREQYF

size: .
J: TRBJ2-3
V: TRBV10-1
D: .
DNA: TGCGCCAGCAGTGCCCGCCTGGCGGGGGCCACAGATACGCAGTATTTT
CDR3: CASSARLAGATDTQYF

size: few
J: TRBJ2-2
V: TRBV5-1
D: .
DNA: TGCGCCAGCAGCTTGATAAGATTGGGGAACACCGGGGAGCTGTTTTTT
CDR3: CASSLIRLGNTGELFF

size: many
J: TRBJ2-7
V: TRBV5-6
D: .
DNA: TGTGCCAGCAGCTTGAGGGGACAGCAGTACTTC
CDR3: CASSLRGQQYF

size: .
J: TRBJ2-3
V: TRBV7-2
D: .
DNA: TGTGCCAGCAGCCCCCGGGACACAACAGATACGCAGTATTTT
CDR3: CASSPRDTTDTQYF

size: many
J: TRBJ2-5
V: TRBV20-1
D: .
DNA: TGCAGTGCTAATCGGGGCCAAGAGACCCAGTACTTC
CDR3: CSANRGQETQYF

size: few
J: TRBJ1-4
V: TRBV20-1
D: .
DNA: TGCAGTGCCCATCGCCGGGGCTTAAATGAAAAACTGTTTTTT
CDR3: CSAHRRGLNEKLFF